These 5 T cell receptor beta chains were sequenced from one sample in a study of cytomegalovirus exposure and HLA in healthy donors. The PCR was carried out with 60 Vbeta primers and 13 Jbeta primers. Generated by immunoSEQ multiplex PCR, the TCRdb table keeps only in-frame clones and is missing some. The profile covers about 59,000 clones, with 70% to 75% appearing a single time and almost 7% taken by the ten largest. Source material: PBMCs. These receptors were collected from a man under 40 in good health and CMV-seropositive.

This rearrangement joins TRBV11-1 to TRBJ1-1; TRBD1 matches at 9 bases. V shed 5 bases and J 7 bases; nucleotides not matched to a gene: 8. Germline loops: CDR1 SGHAT, CDR2 FQDESV (reference sequence). The CDR3 extends over 14 amino acids. The CDR3 reads CASSPGTGWVEAFF. The CDR3 coding sequence is TGTGCCAGCAGCCCCGGGACAGGGTGGGTTGAAGCTTTCTTT.

The rearrangement links TRBV7-9 to TRBJ1-1; 7 nucleotides line up with TRBD1. Germline V lookup: CDR1 SEHNR, CDR2 FQNEAQ (reference sequence). CDR3 length equals 18 residues. The J segment lost 1 base and the V segment lost 4 bases, leaving 15 bases of the junction unmatched. The CDR3 is CASSSRTGRGSGNTEAFF. The CDR3 DNA reads TGTGCCAGCAGCTCACGGACCGGCAGGGGGTCTGGGAACACTGAAGCTTTCTTT.

The V gene is TRBV27, the J gene TRBJ2-2; TRBD2 agrees at 9 bases. Germline V gene data show CDR1 as MNHEY and CDR2 as SMNVEV (reference sequence). V gave up 7 bases and J gave up 6 bases; unmatched junction bases: 12. CDR3 length equals 16 residues. This chain's CDR3 is CASTAGGGNVPGELFF. CDR3 sequence (DNA): TGTGCCAGCACCGCGGGGGGGGGAAATGTCCCCGGGGAGCTGTTTTTT.

The CDR3 nucleotides read TGTGCCAGCAGGGTGACATTTTCCTACGAGCAGTACTTC. Translation: CASRVTFSYEQYF. The chain employs TRBV28 and TRBJ2-7; D gene unclear. The CDR3 extends over 13 amino acids. Per germline, CDR1 MDHEN and CDR2 SYDVKM. The germline V and J ends were trimmed by 6 bases and 1 base, with 10 bases remaining between them.

V gene TRBV6-5 combines with J gene TRBJ2-2; a possible D gene is TRBD2 (5 bases). V was pared by 7 bases and J by 0 bases, with 9 bases between. Germline values: CDR1 MNHEY, CDR2 SVGAGI. The CDR3 sequence is 14 residues long. The CDR3 DNA reads as TGTGCCAGCATCGGACTGGCGAACACCGGGGAGCTGTTTTTT. It specifies CASIGLANTGELFF.